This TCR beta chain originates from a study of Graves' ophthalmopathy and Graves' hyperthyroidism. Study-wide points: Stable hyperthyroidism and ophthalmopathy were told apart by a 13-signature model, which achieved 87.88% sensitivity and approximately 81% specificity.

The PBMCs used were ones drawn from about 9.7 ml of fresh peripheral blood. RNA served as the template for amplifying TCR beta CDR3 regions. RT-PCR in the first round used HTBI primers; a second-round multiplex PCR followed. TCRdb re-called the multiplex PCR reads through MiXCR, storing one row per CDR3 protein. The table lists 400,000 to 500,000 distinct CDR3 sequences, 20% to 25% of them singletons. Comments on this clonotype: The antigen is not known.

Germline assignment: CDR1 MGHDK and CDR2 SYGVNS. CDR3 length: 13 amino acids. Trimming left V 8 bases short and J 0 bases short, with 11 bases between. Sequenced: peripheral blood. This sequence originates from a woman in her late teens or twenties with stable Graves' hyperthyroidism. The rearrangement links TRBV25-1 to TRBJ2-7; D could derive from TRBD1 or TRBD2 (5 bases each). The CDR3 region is CASGGLHSYEQYF. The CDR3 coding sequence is TGTGCCAGCGGGGGTCTTCACTCCTACGAGCAGTACTTC.